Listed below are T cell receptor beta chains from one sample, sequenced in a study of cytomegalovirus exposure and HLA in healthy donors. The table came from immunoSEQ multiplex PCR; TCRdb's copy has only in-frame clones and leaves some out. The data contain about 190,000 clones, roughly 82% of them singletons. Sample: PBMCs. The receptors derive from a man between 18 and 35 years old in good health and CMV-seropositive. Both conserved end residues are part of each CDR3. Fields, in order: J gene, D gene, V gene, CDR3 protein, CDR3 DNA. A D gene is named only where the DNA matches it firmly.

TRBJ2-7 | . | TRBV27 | CATRRGNEQYF | TGTGCCACCCGTAGGGGGAACGAGCAGTACTTC
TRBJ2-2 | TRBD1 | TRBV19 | CASSRDRVNTGELFF | TGTGCCAGTAGTAGAGACAGGGTGAACACCGGGGAGCTGTTTTTT
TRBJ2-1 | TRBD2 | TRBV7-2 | CASSSLAGPYNEQFF | TGTGCCAGCAGCTCCCTAGCGGGGCCCTACAATGAGCAGTTCTTC
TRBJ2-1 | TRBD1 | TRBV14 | CASSQDQGAYNEQFF | TGTGCCAGCAGCCAAGACCAGGGGGCCTACAATGAGCAGTTCTTC
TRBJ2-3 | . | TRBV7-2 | CASSLDSAASSTDTQYF | TGTGCCAGCAGCTTAGATTCGGCGGCCTCTAGCACAGATACGCAGTATTTT
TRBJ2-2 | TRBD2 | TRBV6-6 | CASSWGGGDTGELFF | TGTGCCAGCAGCTGGGGTGGGGGGGACACCGGGGAGCTGTTTTTT
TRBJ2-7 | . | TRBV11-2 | CASSLASDISYEQYF | TGTGCCAGCAGCTTAGCAAGTGACATCTCCTACGAGCAGTACTTC
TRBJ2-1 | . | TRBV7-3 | CASSREGDEQFF | TGTGCCAGCAGTAGGGAGGGGGATGAGCAGTTCTTC
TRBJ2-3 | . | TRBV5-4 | CASSLGLAQSRADTQYF | TGTGCCAGCAGCTTGGGGTTAGCCCAATCCCGTGCAGATACGCAGTATTTT
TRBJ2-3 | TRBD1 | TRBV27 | CASSFPGQSTDTQYF | TGTGCCAGCAGTTTCCCGGGACAGAGCACAGATACGCAGTATTTT
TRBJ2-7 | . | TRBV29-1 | CSVVVVEEQYF | TGCAGCGTTGTGGTGGTAGAAGAGCAGTACTTC
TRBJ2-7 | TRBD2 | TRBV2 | CASCTSGSRTEQYF | TGTGCCAGCTGCACTAGCGGGAGCAGGACCGAGCAGTACTTC